These 7 T cell receptor beta chains originate from one sample sequenced in a study of blood T cell repertoires in COVID-19. Repertoires were generated with immunoSEQ multiplex PCR, while TCRdb's copy carries only in-frame clones and drops some. The sample records fewer than 150,000 clones, roughly four fifths being singletons. Sequences were obtained from peripheral blood. Source of these receptors: a human donor in a cohort sampled during active COVID-19.

This chain links TRBV6-5 with TRBJ1-2; TRBD1 agrees at 7 bases. V was pared by 6 bases and J by 3 bases, with 4 bases of the junction left unmatched. The V gene's germline CDR1 is MNHEY and CDR2 SVGAGI. The CDR3 loop spans 13 amino acids. CDR3 coding DNA: TGTGCCAGCAGCTCTACAGGGGACTATGGCTACACCTTC. Its translation: CASSSTGDYGYTF.

This clone was seen a few times. V is TRBV7-9 and J is TRBJ2-1; 8 positions match TRBD1. Germline values: CDR1 SEHNR, CDR2 FQNEAQ (reference sequence). The CDR3 is 13 residues long. V was pared by 5 bases and J by 8 bases, with 5 bases of the junction left unmatched. The CDR3 DNA sequence: TGTGCCAGCAGCACAGCAGGGGGCGATGAGCAGTTCTTC. This sequence encodes CASSTAGGDEQFF.

The V gene is TRBV7-8, the J gene TRBJ2-3; TRBD2 aligns across 8 bases. The ends lost 5 bases at V and 5 bases at J; junction bases unmatched: 24. CDR1 is SGHVS, CDR2 FQNEAQ, per germline. CDR3 length equals 20 residues. The CDR3 nucleotides are TGTGCCAGCAGCCCACCGTGGGGGGTAGCGGGGAAAGGGCCGGGAGATACGCAGTATTTT. Translating it yields CASSPPWGVAGKGPGDTQYF. Complete variable domain (other parts from reference TRBV7-8 and TRBJ2-3): GAGVSQSPRYKVAKRGQDVALRCDPISGHVSLFWYQQALGQGPEFLTYFQNEAQLDKSGLPSDRFFAERPEGSVSTLKIQRTQQEDSAVYLCASSPPWGVAGKGPGDTQYFGPGTRLTVL.

The chain employs TRBV24-1 and TRBJ2-7; 9 bases are shared with TRBD1. The V gene end was trimmed by 0 bases and the J gene end by 5 bases; junction bases not matched to a gene: 7. The CDR3 sequence is 16 residues long. Germline V CDR1 and CDR2: KGHDR, SFDVKD. The DNA for the CDR3 is TGTGCCACCAGTGATTTGATTTTGCGACAGGGGGACGAGCAGTACTTC. Translated, it gives CATSDLILRQGDEQYF.

This clone was observed many times. V is TRBV3-1 (or the pseudogene TRBV3-2) and J is TRBJ1-5; D gene ambiguous. The CDR3 consists of 13 residues. Germline CDR1 is LGHDT and CDR2 is YNNKEL (reference sequence). Between the trimmed V and J ends, which lost 3 bases and 6 bases, there was a span of 9 bases. The CDR3 coding sequence is TGTGCCAGCAGCCAGGGCATTAGTCAGCCCCAGCATTTT. Its protein is CASSQGISQPQHF.

This clone was picked up a small number of times. V usage is TRBV7-8 and J usage is TRBJ1-2; D call uncertain. This CDR3 comprises 15 residues. V lost 1 base and J lost 3, with 12 bases in between. CDR1 and CDR2 (germline): SGHVS, FQNEAQ. Here the CDR3 reads CASSLEFTAYYGYTF. The DNA of the CDR3 is TGTGCCAGCAGCTTAGAATTTACAGCATACTATGGCTACACCTTC.

V gene TRBV29-1 combines with J gene TRBJ2-5; D not certain. The CDR3 has 13 amino acids. The germline V gene has CDR1 SQVTM and CDR2 ANQGSEA. V lost 4 bases and J 4 bases, leaving 13 bases between the germline ends. The CDR3 loop is CSVGPRQRETQYF. CDR3 in DNA: TGCAGCGTTGGTCCGAGACAACGAGAGACCCAGTACTTC.